This T cell receptor beta chain was found in a study of T cell responses to AZD1222 COVID-19 vaccine. Study results and caveats: Across the whole spike, CD4 TCRs peaked at regions 160-218 and 743-854. No day 14 peak samples; only post-peak repertoires were characterized. Nearly half of spike-specific TCRs reportedly go after variant regions that carry no mutations.

This clone has just one count. What it binds is unknown. Both about-4-week and about-12-week second-dose recipients were combined. Assay: immunoSEQ multiplex PCR; the TCRdb copy retains only in-frame clones and omits some. Of over 100,000 clones listed, about 89% are singletons. The CDR3 runs to 13 residues. V was shortened by 0 bases and J by 7 bases, with 9 bases between the two germline ends. Per the germline V gene, CDR1 is MNHEY and CDR2 is SVGEGT. This rearrangement joins TRBV6-2 or TRBV6-3 to TRBJ1-1, with D perhaps TRBD1 (6 bases). The receptor was isolated from an adult who received the AZD1222 COVID-19 vaccine. The sequencing used peripheral blood, collected 28 days after the second AZD1222 dose. CDR3 residues: CASSYSRGHEAFF. CDR3 in DNA: TGTGCCAGCAGTTACTCACGGGGGCATGAAGCTTTCTTT.